This record looks at one T cell receptor (beta chain) sequence and its context. The antigen is undetermined. The same CDR3 also results from other DNA sequences found in this sample. The protocol was immunoSEQ multiplex PCR, while the TCRdb copy is restricted to in-frame clones and leaves out a portion. The data hold around 110,000 clones, with around nine tenths observed a single time. The data originate from a study of graft-versus-host responses after intestinal transplantation. Turning to the study itself: Multivisceral, liver-intestinal, or isolated intestinal transplants were performed in recipients.

Looked up from germline, CDR1 is SGHRS and CDR2 is YFSETQ. J was trimmed by 0 bases and V by 4 bases; bases with no gene match: 9. The CDR3 is 16 amino acids. The chain carries TRBV5-1 and TRBJ2-7; the match to TRBD1 covers 8 bases. The material sequenced was unstimulated CD4+ T cells sorted from spleen or lymph node cells, taken before intestinal transplant. The source is a human donor who received an intestinal transplant. CDR3 protein: CASSPDGTGSSYEQYF. The CDR3 DNA follows: TGCGCCAGCAGCCCGGACGGGACAGGTAGCTCCTACGAGCAGTACTTC.